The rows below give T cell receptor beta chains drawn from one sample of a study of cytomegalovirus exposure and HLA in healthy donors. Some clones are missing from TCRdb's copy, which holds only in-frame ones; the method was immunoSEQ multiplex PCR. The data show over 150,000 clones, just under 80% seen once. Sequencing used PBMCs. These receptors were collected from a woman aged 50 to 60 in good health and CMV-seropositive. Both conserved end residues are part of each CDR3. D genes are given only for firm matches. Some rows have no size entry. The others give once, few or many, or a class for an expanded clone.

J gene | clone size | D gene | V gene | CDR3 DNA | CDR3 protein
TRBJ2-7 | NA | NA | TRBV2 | TGTGCCAGCAGTGGAGGCGGCCTGGCCTACGAGCAGTACTTC | CASSGGGLAYEQYF
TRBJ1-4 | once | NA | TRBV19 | TGTGCCAGTAGTAGTGGCAGGGGCAGGTCTAATGAAAAACTGTTTTTT | CASSSGRGRSNEKLFF
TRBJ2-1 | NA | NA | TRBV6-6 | TGTGCCAGCAGTTCGGCGGCGGATGAGCAGTTCTTC | CASSSAADEQFF
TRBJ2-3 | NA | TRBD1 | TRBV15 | TGTGCCACCAGCGTTTGGACAGGCCTCGAGACTACAGATACGCAGTATTTT | CATSVWTGLETTDTQYF
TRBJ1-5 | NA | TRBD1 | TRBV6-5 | TGTGCCAGCAGGCCGACAGGGTCGGGCAATCAGCCCCAGCATTTT | CASRPTGSGNQPQHF
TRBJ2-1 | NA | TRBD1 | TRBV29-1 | TGCAGCGTTGATTTCGGGACAGGGGGCCTTGAGCAGTTCTTC | CSVDFGTGGLEQFF
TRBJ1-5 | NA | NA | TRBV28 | TGTGCCAGCGTTGGCGGGGGGGGCCGGAGGCCCCAGCATTTT | CASVGGGGRRPQHF
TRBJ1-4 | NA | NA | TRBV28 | TGTGCCAGCAGTTACCTAAATGAAAAACTGTTTTTT | CASSYLNEKLFF
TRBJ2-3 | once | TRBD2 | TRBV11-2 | TGTGCCAGCAGCTTTAGCGGGAGCACAGATACGCAGTATTTT | CASSFSGSTDTQYF
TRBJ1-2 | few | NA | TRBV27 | TGTGCCAGCAGGGAGGGGTGGGGCTATGGCTACACCTTC | CASREGWGYGYTF
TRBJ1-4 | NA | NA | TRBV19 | TGTGCCAGTAGTATTCGGGGGGGCGAGGGCGTAAAACTGTTTTTT | CASSIRGGEGVKLFF
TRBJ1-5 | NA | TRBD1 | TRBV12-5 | TGTGCTAGTGCCTTGCCCGGGACAGGCAATCAGCCCCAGCATTTT | CASALPGTGNQPQHF
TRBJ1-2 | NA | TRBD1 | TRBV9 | TGTGCCAGCAGCGTAGAGGAGGGGGCTTATGGCTACACCTTC | CASSVEEGAYGYTF
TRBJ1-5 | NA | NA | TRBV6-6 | TGTGCCAGCAGTATACCACAGGGTCCCCAGCATTTT | CASSIPQGPQHF
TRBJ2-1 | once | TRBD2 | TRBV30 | TGTGCCTGGAGGGCAGATAGCGGGAGTCCTTATGAGCAGTTCTTC | CAWRADSGSPYEQFF
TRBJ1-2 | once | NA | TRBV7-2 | TGTGCCAGCAGCCCAGGCGGGGCGGGAGCTAACTATGGCTACACCTTC | CASSPGGAGANYGYTF
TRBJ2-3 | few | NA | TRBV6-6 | TGTGCCAGCGGGGGCCCCACAGATACGCAGTATTTT | CASGGPTDTQYF
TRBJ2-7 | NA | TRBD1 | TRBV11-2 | TGTGCCAGCAGCTTAGGGGCAGGGGGCTACGAGCAGTACTTC | CASSLGAGGYEQYF
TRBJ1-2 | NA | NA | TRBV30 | TGTGCCTGGGATCCCAGGGCCGACTATGGCTACACCTTC | CAWDPRADYGYTF
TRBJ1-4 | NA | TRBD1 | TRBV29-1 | TGCAGCGCCAACAGGGGACCTGGGGAAAAACTGTTTTTT | CSANRGPGEKLFF
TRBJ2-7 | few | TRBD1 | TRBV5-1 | TGCGCCAGCAGCTTGGGCGGGACAGGGGGCGCGTACGAGCAGTACTTC | CASSLGGTGGAYEQYF
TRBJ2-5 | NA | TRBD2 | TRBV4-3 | TGCGCCAGCAGCCAAGCAGGGACTAGCGGGTCTAGAGAGACCCAGTACTTC | CASSQAGTSGSRETQYF
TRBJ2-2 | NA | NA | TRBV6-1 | TGTGCCAGCACGGACTGGAACACCGGGGAGCTGTTTTTT | CASTDWNTGELFF
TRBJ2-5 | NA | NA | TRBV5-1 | TGCGCCAGCAGCTTGGTGGGGTCAGGGGAAGAGACCCAGTACTTC | CASSLVGSGEETQYF
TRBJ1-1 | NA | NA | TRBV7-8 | TGTGCCAGCAGCCGCGGACACCTGGGGACTGAAGCTTTCTTT | CASSRGHLGTEAFF
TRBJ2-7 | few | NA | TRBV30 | TGTGCCTGGAGTTCAACTGTCACCTACGAGCAGTACTTC | CAWSSTVTYEQYF
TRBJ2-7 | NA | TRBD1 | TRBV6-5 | TGTGCCAGACAGGGGTACGAGCAGTACTTC | CARQGYEQYF
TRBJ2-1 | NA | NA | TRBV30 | TGTGCCTGGAGTGTAGGCGGGGCAGGCTACAATGAGCAGTTCTTC | CAWSVGGAGYNEQFF
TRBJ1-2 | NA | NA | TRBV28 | TGTGCAAGCCAGACCGTGGGGGGAGGGCGCTACAACTATGGCTACACCTTC | CASQTVGGGRYNYGYTF
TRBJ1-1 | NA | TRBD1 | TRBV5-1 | TGCGCCAGCAGCTTGGGGGACAGCCGCCCGGGGAACACTGAAGCTTTCTTT | CASSLGDSRPGNTEAFF
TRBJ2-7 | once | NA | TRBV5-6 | TGTGCCAGCAGCTCCCTAAGCGAGCAGTACTTC | CASSSLSEQYF
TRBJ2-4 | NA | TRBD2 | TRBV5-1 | TGCGCCAGCAGCTTGGCGGGACTAGCGGGAGCACAAAACAGTCAGTACTTC | CASSLAGLAGAQNSQYF
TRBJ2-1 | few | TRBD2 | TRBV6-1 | TGTGCCAGCAGTGGGGTTAGCGGGCGTACATCCTACAATGAGCAGTTCTTC | CASSGVSGRTSYNEQFF
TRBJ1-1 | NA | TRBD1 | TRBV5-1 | TGCGCCAGCAGCTCACAGGGGAGAGGCACTGAAGCTTTCTTT | CASSSQGRGTEAFF
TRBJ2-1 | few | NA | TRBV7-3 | TGTGCCAGCAGCCCCTTTTCCCGGGGTGAGCAGTTCTTC | CASSPFSRGEQFF
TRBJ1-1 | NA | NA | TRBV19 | TGTGCCAGTGCGACCCATCGGGACACTGAAGCTTTCTTT | CASATHRDTEAFF
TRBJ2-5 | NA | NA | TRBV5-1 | TGCGCCAGCAGCGCCTTAGGGCAGCGGGAGACCCAGTACTTC | CASSALGQRETQYF
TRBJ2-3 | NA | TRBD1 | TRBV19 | TGTGCCAGTAGTATCCAGGGGGCTTCCGCACTTAATACGCAGTATTTT | CASSIQGASALNTQYF
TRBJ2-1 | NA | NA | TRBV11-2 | TGTGCCAGCAGCTTATCACGGACAATGAGCCAGCCGCAGTTCTTC | CASSLSRTMSQPQFF
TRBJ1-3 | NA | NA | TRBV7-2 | TGTGCCAGCAGCCCCCTGCGGGCCTCGGGTGGAAACACCATATATTTT | CASSPLRASGGNTIYF
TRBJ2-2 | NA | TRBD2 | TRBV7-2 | TGTGCCAGCAGCCCCGGGGGGTGGGGGGGATACACCGGGGAGCTGTTTTTT | CASSPGGWGGYTGELFF
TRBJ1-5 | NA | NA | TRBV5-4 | TGTGCCAGCAGTTTGGACGGACTAGGGAATCAGCCCCAGCATTTT | CASSLDGLGNQPQHF
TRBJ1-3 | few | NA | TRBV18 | TGTGCCAGCTCACCATCTCAGGGCCCGATCTCTGGAAACACCATATATTTT | CASSPSQGPISGNTIYF
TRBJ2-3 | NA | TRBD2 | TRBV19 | TGTGCCAGTAGTATAGCGCGGCTAGCGGGGGGAAACACAGATACGCAGTATTTT | CASSIARLAGGNTDTQYF
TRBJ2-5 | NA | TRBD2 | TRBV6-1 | TGTGCCAGCAGTGAGGGGGGGAGACGGGAGACCCAGTACTTC | CASSEGGRRETQYF
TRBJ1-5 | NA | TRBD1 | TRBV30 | TGTGCCTGGGCGGGACAGGGTATTTCTAGCAATCAGCCCCAGCATTTT | CAWAGQGISSNQPQHF
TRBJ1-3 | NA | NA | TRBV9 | TGTGCCAGCGCCGACCCCCGCACAGGGTCTGGAAACACCATATATTTT | CASADPRTGSGNTIYF
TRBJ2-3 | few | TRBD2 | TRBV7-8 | TGTGCCAGCAGCACCCCCGGCCGCTACTCGCGGGGGGCCACAGATACGCAGTATTTT | CASSTPGRYSRGATDTQYF
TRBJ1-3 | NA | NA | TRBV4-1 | TGCGCCAGCAGCCAAGAACCGAGCTCTGGAAACACCATATATTTT | CASSQEPSSGNTIYF
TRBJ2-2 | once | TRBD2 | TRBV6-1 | TGTGCCAGCAGGACTAGCGGGAACACCGGGGAGCTGTTTTTT | CASRTSGNTGELFF
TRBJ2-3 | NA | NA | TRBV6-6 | TGTGCCAGCAGTTACTCCCTTGGAGAGGCGGGAGATACGCAGTATTTT | CASSYSLGEAGDTQYF
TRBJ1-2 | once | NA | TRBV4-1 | TGCGCCAGCAGGCGGGGAGGCTACACCTTC | CASRRGGYTF
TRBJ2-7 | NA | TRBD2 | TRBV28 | TGTGCCAGCAGTTTGCCTAGCGGGGCCTACGAGCAGTACTTC | CASSLPSGAYEQYF
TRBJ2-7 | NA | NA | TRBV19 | TGTGCCAGTAGTATACAACAGGGTGGAGAGCAGTACTTC | CASSIQQGGEQYF
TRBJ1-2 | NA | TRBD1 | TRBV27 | TGTGCCAGCAGTTCCTATCGGGGGACAGCCAACTATGGCTACACCTTC | CASSSYRGTANYGYTF
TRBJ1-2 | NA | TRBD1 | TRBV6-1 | TGTGCCAGCACTCTGGGACAGGGCGGTGGCTACACCTTC | CASTLGQGGGYTF
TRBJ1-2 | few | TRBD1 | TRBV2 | TGTGCCAGCAGTGAGGACAGGGGAAGGGGCCGCTACACCTTC | CASSEDRGRGRYTF
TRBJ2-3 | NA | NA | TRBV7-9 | TGTGCCAGCAGCCCCTCCACAGATACGCAGTATTTT | CASSPSTDTQYF
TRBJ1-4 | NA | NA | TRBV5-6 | TGTGCCAGCAGCTTGTTTTGGGGGCAGGAAGCAACTAATGAAAAACTGTTTTTT | CASSLFWGQEATNEKLFF
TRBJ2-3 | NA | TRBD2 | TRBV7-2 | TGTGCCAGCAGCTCGACTAGCGGGTCGACCACAGATACGCAGTATTTT | CASSSTSGSTTDTQYF